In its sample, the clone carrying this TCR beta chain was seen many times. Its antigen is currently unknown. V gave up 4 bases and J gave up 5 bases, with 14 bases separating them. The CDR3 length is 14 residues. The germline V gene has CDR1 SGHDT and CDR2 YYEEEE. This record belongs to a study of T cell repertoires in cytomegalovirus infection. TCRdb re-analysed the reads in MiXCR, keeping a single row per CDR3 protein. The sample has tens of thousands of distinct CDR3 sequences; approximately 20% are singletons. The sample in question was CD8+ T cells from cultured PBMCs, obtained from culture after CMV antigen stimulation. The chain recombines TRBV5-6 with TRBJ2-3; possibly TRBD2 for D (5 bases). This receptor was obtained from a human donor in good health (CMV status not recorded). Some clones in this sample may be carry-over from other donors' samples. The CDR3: CASSEGGRGDTQYF. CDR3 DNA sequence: TGTGCCAGCAGCGAAGGTGGTCGGGGAGATACGCAGTATTTT.